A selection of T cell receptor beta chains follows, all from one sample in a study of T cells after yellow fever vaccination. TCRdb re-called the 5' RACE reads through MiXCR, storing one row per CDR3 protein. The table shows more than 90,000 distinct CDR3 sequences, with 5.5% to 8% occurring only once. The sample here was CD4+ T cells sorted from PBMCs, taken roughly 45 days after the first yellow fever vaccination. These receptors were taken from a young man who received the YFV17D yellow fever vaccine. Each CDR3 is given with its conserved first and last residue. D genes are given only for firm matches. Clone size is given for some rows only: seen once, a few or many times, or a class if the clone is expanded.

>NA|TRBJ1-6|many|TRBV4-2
TGTGCCAGCAGCCAAGAGCCATTTTCACCCCTCCACTTT
CASSQEPFSPLHF
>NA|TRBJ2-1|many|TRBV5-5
TGTGCCAGCAGCTTTAACAGCGGCGCTGAGCAGTTCTTC
CASSFNSGAEQFF
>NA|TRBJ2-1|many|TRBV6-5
TGTGCCAGCAGTTACTTAGTCGCTTCGGGGCTAGCGATTGAGCAGTTCTTC
CASSYLVASGLAIEQFF
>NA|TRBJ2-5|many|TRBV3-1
TGTGCCAGCAGCCAAGATCGGTGGGTTAGCCAAGAGACCCAGTACTTC
CASSQDRWVSQETQYF
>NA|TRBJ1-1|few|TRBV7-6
TGTGCCAGCAGCCCGCGACCTTGGGCAGAGAACACTGAAGCTTTCTTT
CASSPRPWAENTEAFF
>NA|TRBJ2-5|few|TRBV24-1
TGTGCCACCAGTGATGGTTCCGGGACACCCCAAGAGACCCAGTACTTC
CATSDGSGTPQETQYF
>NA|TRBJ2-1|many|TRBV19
TGTGCCAGTAGTATGAAACTCGCCAGCTCCTACAATGAGCAGTTCTTC
CASSMKLASSYNEQFF
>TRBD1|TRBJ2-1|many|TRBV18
TGTGCCAGCTCTCCGGGACAGCCTAACAATGAGCAGTTCTTC
CASSPGQPNNEQFF
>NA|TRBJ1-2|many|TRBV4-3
TGCGCCAGCAGCCCAGGGGTTCGGGGATCTCGCTATGGCTACACCTTC
CASSPGVRGSRYGYTF
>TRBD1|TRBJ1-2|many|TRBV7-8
TGTGCCAGCAGCCCCGAGAGGGGGCTCGGCGGCTACACCTTC
CASSPERGLGGYTF
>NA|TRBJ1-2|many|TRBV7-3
TGTGCCAGCAGCTTAACTGTGGGCTATGGCTACACCTTC
CASSLTVGYGYTF
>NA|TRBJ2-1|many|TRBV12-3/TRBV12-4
TGTGCCAGCAGTTTTAGTGGGGGGGCCTCCTACAATGAGCAGTTCTTC
CASSFSGGASYNEQFF
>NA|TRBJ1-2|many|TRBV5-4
TGTGCCAGCAGCTCCCCAGGCACATCTAACTATGGCTACACCTTC
CASSSPGTSNYGYTF
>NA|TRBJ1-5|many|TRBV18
TGTGCCAGCTCCCGGGGGGAGGAGCAGCCCCAGCATTTT
CASSRGEEQPQHF
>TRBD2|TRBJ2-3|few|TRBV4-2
TGTGCCAGCAGCCAAGATCGGGGGGGCCCAGATACGCAGTATTTT
CASSQDRGGPDTQYF
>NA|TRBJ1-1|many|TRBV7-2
TGTGCCAGCAGCTTAGTACTCGCCTTAGGAGACACTGAAGCTTTCTTT
CASSLVLALGDTEAFF
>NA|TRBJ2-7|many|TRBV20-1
TGCAGTGCTAGTTCGGACAGTTGGAGCTCCTACGAGCAGTACTTC
CSASSDSWSSYEQYF
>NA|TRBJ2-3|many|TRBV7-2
TGTGCCAGCAGCTCTCCTTTCCGGGATACGCAGTATTTT
CASSSPFRDTQYF
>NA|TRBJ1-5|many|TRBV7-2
TGTGCCAGCAGCTGGTATCGCGTTAGCAATCAGCCCCAGCATTTT
CASSWYRVSNQPQHF
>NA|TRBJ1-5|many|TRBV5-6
TGTGCCAGCAGCCCAATGGGGGGCAATCAGCCCCAGCATTTT
CASSPMGGNQPQHF
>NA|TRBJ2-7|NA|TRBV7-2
TGTGCCAGCAGCCCGGGGGGGCAGGGGGCGGGGTACGAGCAGTACTTC
CASSPGGQGAGYEQYF
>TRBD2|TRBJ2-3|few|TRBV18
TGTGCCAGCTCACCGATAGCGGGGAATGCAGATACGCAGTATTTT
CASSPIAGNADTQYF
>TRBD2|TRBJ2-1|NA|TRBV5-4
TGTGCCAGCGCTAGCGGGGGGGCCAGCTCCTACAATGAGCAGTTCTTC
CASASGGASSYNEQFF
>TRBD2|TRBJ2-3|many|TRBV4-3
TGCGCCAGCAGCCAAGAAAGCGGGGCCCGCACAGATACGCAGTATTTT
CASSQESGARTDTQYF
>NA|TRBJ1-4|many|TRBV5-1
TGCGCCAGCAGCTTGCTCCCAGGGGCTTCAGAAAAACTGTTTTTT
CASSLLPGASEKLFF
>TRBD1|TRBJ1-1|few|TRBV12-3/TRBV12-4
TGTGCCAGCAGTAAGCGACAGGGGAACACTGAAGCTTTCTTT
CASSKRQGNTEAFF
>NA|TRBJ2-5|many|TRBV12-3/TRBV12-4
TGTGCCAGCAGTTTAAGGGTGCAGGGAGAGACCCAGTACTTC
CASSLRVQGETQYF
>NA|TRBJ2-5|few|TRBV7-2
TGTGCCAGCAGCTTAGTACGAGAGACCCAGTACTTC
CASSLVRETQYF
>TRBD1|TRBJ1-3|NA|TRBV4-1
TGCGCCAGCAGCCAAGGAGCTCAGGACAGGGCTGGAAACACCATATATTTT
CASSQGAQDRAGNTIYF
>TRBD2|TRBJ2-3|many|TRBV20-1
TGCAGTGCTGAGCGGGGGGAAAGCTACACAGATACGCAGTATTTT
CSAERGESYTDTQYF
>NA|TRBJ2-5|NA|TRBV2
TGTGCCAGCAGTGAGGGGACTCATCAAGAGACCCAGTACTTC
CASSEGTHQETQYF
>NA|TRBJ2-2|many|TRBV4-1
TGCGCCAGCAGCCCAAGGTTATCGCAGGATGGCACCGGGGAGCTGTTTTTT
CASSPRLSQDGTGELFF
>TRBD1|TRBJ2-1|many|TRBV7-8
TGTGCCAGCAGCTTAGGGTGGCGGACAGGGGCATACAATGAGCAGTTCTTC
CASSLGWRTGAYNEQFF
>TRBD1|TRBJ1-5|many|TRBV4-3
TGCGCCAGCAGCCAAGAATTTCCGGACAGGGACAGCAATCAGCCCCAGCATTTT
CASSQEFPDRDSNQPQHF
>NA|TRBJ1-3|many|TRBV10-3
TGTGCCATCAGTGGACAGAGTGACACCATATATTTT
CAISGQSDTIYF
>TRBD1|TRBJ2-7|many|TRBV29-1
TGCAGCGTGGGACAGGATAAGGGCGAGCAGTACTTC
CSVGQDKGEQYF
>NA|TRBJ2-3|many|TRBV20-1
TGCAGTGCCGAAGCGAGGGGGGGCCACCGCACAGATACGCAGTATTTT
CSAEARGGHRTDTQYF
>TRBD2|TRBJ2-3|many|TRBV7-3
TGTGCCAGCAGCTTAGTCGGCGCGGGGGGGCCGGGCACAGATACGCAGTATTTT
CASSLVGAGGPGTDTQYF
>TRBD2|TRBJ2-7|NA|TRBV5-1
TGCGCCAGCAGCCCTCCGGCGGGGGGTTACGAGCAGTACTTC
CASSPPAGGYEQYF